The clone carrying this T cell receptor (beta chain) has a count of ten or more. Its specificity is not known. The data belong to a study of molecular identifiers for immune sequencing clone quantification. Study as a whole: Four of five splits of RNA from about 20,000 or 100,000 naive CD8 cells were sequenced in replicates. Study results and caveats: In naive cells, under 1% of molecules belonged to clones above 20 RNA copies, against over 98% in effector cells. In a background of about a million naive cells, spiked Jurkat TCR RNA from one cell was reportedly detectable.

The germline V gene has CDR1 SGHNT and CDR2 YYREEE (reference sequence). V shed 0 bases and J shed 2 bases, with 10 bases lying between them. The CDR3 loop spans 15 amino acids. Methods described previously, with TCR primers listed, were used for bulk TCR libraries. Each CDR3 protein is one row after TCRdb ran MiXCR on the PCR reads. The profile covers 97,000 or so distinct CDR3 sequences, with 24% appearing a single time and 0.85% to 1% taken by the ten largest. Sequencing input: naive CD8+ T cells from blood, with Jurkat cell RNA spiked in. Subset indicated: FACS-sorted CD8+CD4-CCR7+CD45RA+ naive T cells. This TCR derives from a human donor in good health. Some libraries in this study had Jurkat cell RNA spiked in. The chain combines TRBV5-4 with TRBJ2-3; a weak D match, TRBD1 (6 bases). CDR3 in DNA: TGTGCCAGCAGCTTGGACAGGGACCTCACAGATACGCAGTATTTT. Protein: CASSLDRDLTDTQYF.